The entry that follows covers one T cell receptor beta chain sequence. CDR1 and CDR2 (germline): KGHDR, SFDVKD. The CDR3 is 16 amino acids. V was cut by 0 bases and J by 4 bases, with 12 bases left in between. This specimen belongs to a study of blood T cell repertoires in COVID-19. Overall study: Sources were T cells, B-cell-depleted T cells, or PBMCs; the material itself was cDNA or gDNA.

The protocol was immunoSEQ multiplex PCR, while the TCRdb copy is restricted to in-frame clones and leaves out a portion. The data contain about 220,000 clones, roughly 87% of them seen just once; the ten biggest clones take up 1.9%. The chain carries TRBV24-1 and TRBJ2-1, with D possibly matching TRBD2 (7 bases). This sequence originates from a middle-aged man with active or convalescent COVID-19. Sequencing input: peripheral blood. The CDR3 DNA is TGTGCCACCAGTGATTTGGGGAGGGGGGAATACAATGAGCAGTTCTTC. It is translated as CATSDLGRGEYNEQFF.